This TCR beta chain derives from a study of cytotoxic CD8 clonotypes in ibrutinib-treated CLL (dated by TCRdb to the early 2020s). With regard to the full study: The cohort had 11 relapsed/refractory and about 15 treatment-naive patients; some 17 were IGHV unmutated. Response samples were taken after a median of around 13 months on treatment, ranging from about 6 to 40 months. Every sample from remission and from progressive disease was obtained while the patients were still on ibrutinib. Longitudinal samples were available for about 30% of the 86 trial participants. Cryopreserved peripheral blood mononuclear cells were obtained before treatment, at response, and at either sustained remission or disease progression. Responses were partial in some 24 patients and complete in 2; after median about 70 months follow-up, roughly 14 stayed in remission and 12 progressed. An average of roughly 250,000 productive templates and some 99,000 productive rearrangements was obtained per sample. Here is what the overall study found, with its caveats: An increase in clonality was observed at ibrutinib response, with clonality remaining stable during sustained remission and falling back toward baseline at progression. Baseline clonality was found to be higher than that of age-matched healthy donors and was strongly correlated with circulating CD8+ T-cell counts. Public clonotypes were rare and either shrank or stayed stable during treatment, and the rise in clonality at ibrutinib response reflected expansion of private clonotypes. Sampling times were not matched between sustained-remission and progressing patients, and lymph node repertoires were not studied.

For TCR beta library preparation, roughly 2 micrograms of genomic DNA were extracted from the cryopreserved PBMCs. Longitudinal blood samples from CLL patients receiving ibrutinib monotherapy were subjected to high-throughput TCR beta sequencing. Patients were enrolled in a phase 2 open-label single-center ibrutinib monotherapy trial. As regards this clone: Its antigen remains undetermined. No base quality values were provided; no much bigger clone lies one nucleotide off.

The cysteine opens and the phenylalanine closes a CDR3 of 15 amino acids. Only CDR3 DNA remains: 45 bases, in frame from the first base. V drops 1 base and J drops 3 bases, leaving 10 bases in between. CDR1 and CDR2, looked up from the germline V gene (reference sequence), are MNHEY and SMNVEV. The goal of deep resolution MiSeq sequencing was a depth between 1 in 1 million and 1 in 200,000 T cells, and coverage averaged 10x per clonotype. The immunoSEQ hsTCRB Kit was used to generate the TCR beta libraries. Per the authors' processing: ImmunoSEQ Data Assistant and ImmunoSEQ Analyzer were used for data analysis, and V, D and J genes were assigned according to IMGT definitions. Clonality, which ranges from 0 to 1, was calculated as one minus the normalized Shannon entropy of productive rearrangement frequencies. Only overrepresented clonotypes making up at least 0.05% of the repertoire of each patient were included in the public clonotype analysis. Around 14 repertoires from age-matched healthy donors, obtained from immuneACCESS, served as clonality controls. TCRdb limited this immuneACCESS table to in-frame rearrangements with V and J called. A share of clones is missing; checked studies link under half to unresolved V genes, and the rest is unexplained. That table gives V, J and clone size, and the DNA gave D and trimming. The sample table contains approximately 320,000 clones; only one count was recorded for about 61% of them. The ten largest account for about 5.9% of the sample.

The sample was PBMCs, taken after 36 months of ibrutinib treatment. The receptor's source is a human donor with chronic lymphocytic leukemia. This chain is built from TRBV27 and TRBJ1-5; TRBD1 is possibly the D segment (5 matching bases). The CDR3: CASSLWAGNNQPQHF. The DNA sequence is as follows: TGTGCCAGCAGTTTATGGGCAGGGAACAATCAGCCCCAGCATTTT.